A single sample is the source of the 30 T cell receptor beta chains below, sequenced in a study of T cells after yellow fever vaccination. TCRdb ran MiXCR on the 5' RACE reads and lists one entry per CDR3 protein. Counted here are about 50,000 distinct CDR3 sequences, 7.4% occurring once; the ten biggest clones make up 28%. The sample here was CD8+ T cells sorted from PBMCs, taken roughly 15 days after the first yellow fever vaccination. The receptors shown here come from a man between 18 and 29 years old who received the YFV17D yellow fever vaccine.

This clonotype was counted at least ten times. This rearrangement joins TRBV4-2 to TRBJ1-2, with a weak D call TRBD1 (6 bases). This CDR3 is built from 16 residues. V gave up 2 bases and J gave up 0 bases, with 13 bases separating them. Germline-derived CDR1 and CDR2 are LGHNA and YNFKEQ. The CDR3 loop reads CASSQNRDIANYGYTF. CDR3 sequence (DNA): TGTGCCAGCAGCCAAAATCGGGACATAGCTAACTATGGCTACACCTTC.

There are a few counts of this clonotype. The rearrangement uses TRBV2 and TRBJ1-1, with D perhaps matching TRBD1 (5 bases). This CDR3 is built from 14 residues. The germline V and J ends were trimmed by 8 bases and 1 base, with 14 bases remaining between them. From germline, CDR1 is SNHLY and CDR2 FYNNEI. The CDR3 is CASWYGGENTEAFF. The CDR3 bases are TGTGCCAGCTGGTACGGGGGAGAGAACACTGAAGCTTTCTTT.

At least ten counts were recorded for this clonotype. The rearrangement links TRBV4-3 to TRBJ1-3; TRBD1 matches at 9 bases. Per germline, CDR1 LGHNA and CDR2 YSLEER. The CDR3 consists of 18 residues. Trimming cost V 4 bases and J 1 base; bases outside gene matches: 11. This chain's CDR3 is CASSLHGTGTPSGNTIYF. CDR3 nucleotides: TGCGCCAGCAGCCTTCACGGGACAGGGACGCCATCTGGAAACACCATATATTTT.

This clonotype has a count of ten or more. The CDR3 region is CASSFGLAGGISGTGELFF. The CDR3 DNA sequence: TGTGCCAGCAGCTTTGGACTAGCGGGGGGCATTTCCGGTACCGGGGAGCTGTTTTTT. The chain is built from TRBV11-2 and TRBJ2-2, with 14 bases fitting TRBD2. CDR3 length: 19 amino acids. Germline values: CDR1 SGHAT, CDR2 FQNNGV. Losses at the gene ends were 3 bases for V and 5 bases for J; bases not matched to a gene: 11.

This clonotype was observed many times. The chain has TRBV5-1 and TRBJ2-2; D remains unclear. Between the trimmed V and J ends, which lost 2 bases and 0 bases, there was a span of 5 bases. The CDR3 runs to 14 residues. Germline V lookup: CDR1 SGHRS, CDR2 YFSETQ. CDR3 protein: CASSFDANTGELFF. As DNA, the CDR3 is TGCGCCAGCAGCTTCGATGCGAACACCGGGGAGCTGTTTTTT.

This clonotype was found many times. The chain carries TRBV12-3 or TRBV12-4 and TRBJ2-7, with D perhaps TRBD1 (5 bases). The CDR3 length is 13 residues. V was trimmed by 5 bases and J by 2 bases, leaving 10 bases between them. The CDR3 DNA reads as TGTGCCAGCAGTCCCGGACATACCTACGAGCAGTACGTC. Amino acid sequence: CASSPGHTYEQYV.

This clonotype was found many times. The chain employs TRBV2 and TRBJ1-2; no clear D gene. Germline lookup yields CDR1 SNHLY and CDR2 FYNNEI. The V end was cut by 7 bases, the J end by 3 bases, with 3 bases between. The CDR3 runs 10 residues. In DNA, the CDR3 is TGTGCCAGCAACCACTATGGCTACACCTTC. Translation: CASNHYGYTF.

V gene TRBV5-1 combines with J gene TRBJ2-1, with TRBD2 matching 11 bases. In germline, CDR1 is SGHRS, CDR2 YFSETQ. This CDR3 region has 15 residues. The CDR3, as DNA: TGCACCACCACATTAGCGGGGGGGCGATACAATGAGCAGTTCTTC. Its protein is CTTTLAGGRYNEQFF.

In its sample, this clonotype was seen a few times. The J gene is TRBJ2-7, the V gene TRBV10-2; 11 bases line up with TRBD1. V shed 10 bases, J shed 3 bases, and the junction held 5 bases outside the gene matches. CDR1 and CDR2 (germline): WSHSY, SAAADI. This CDR3 region has 13 residues. The CDR3 region is CATSDRGLYEQYF. The CDR3 DNA follows: TGCGCCACTTCGGACAGGGGGCTCTACGAGCAGTACTTC.

This clonotype was detected many times. The genes are TRBV18 and TRBJ1-3; D perhaps matches TRBD1 (5 bases). The germline gives CDR1 KGHSH, CDR2 LQKENI. The CDR3 spans 16 residues. Trimming took off 3 bases at V and 0 bases at J, with 12 bases between the two ends. DNA for the CDR3: TGTGCCAGCTCACCGGTCGGGGGTGCCTCTGGAAACACCATATATTTT. This encodes CASSPVGGASGNTIYF.

This clonotype appeared many times. The genes are TRBV6-2 or TRBV6-3 and TRBJ2-7; no firm D call. Germline V CDR1 and CDR2: MNHEY, SVGEGT. There are 13 residues in the CDR3. The V gene lost 4 bases and the J gene lost 3 bases, with 10 bases spanning the gap. Here the CDR3 reads CASSLSRDYEQYV. CDR3 nucleotide sequence: TGTGCCAGCAGTTTAAGCAGAGACTACGAGCAGTACGTC.

Many counts were recorded for this clonotype. CDR3 in DNA: TGCGCCAGCAGCTTATATGGACAGGGAAGGGACACTGAAGCTTTCTTT. Amino acids: CASSLYGQGRDTEAFF. V gene TRBV5-1 combines with J gene TRBJ1-1, with 8 nucleotides matching TRBD1. Germline assignment: CDR1 SGHRS and CDR2 YFSETQ. V was clipped by 2 bases and J by 3 bases; unmatched bases: 9. The CDR3 spans 16 residues. Based on the CDR3 plus reference TRBV5-1 and TRBJ1-1, the full variable domain is KAGVTQTPRYLIKTRGQQVTLSCSPISGHRSVSWYQQTPGQGLQFLFEYFSETQRNKGNFPGRFSGRQFSNSRSEMNVSTLELGDSALYLCASSLYGQGRDTEAFFGQGTRLTVV.

There are many counts of this clonotype. The chain has TRBV12-3 or TRBV12-4 and TRBJ1-2, with D perhaps TRBD1 (6 bases). The CDR3 spans 16 residues. Trimming took 0 bases from V and 3 from J, leaving 14 bases between them. CDR3 amino acids: CASSLAFRGLDYGYTF. The CDR3 coding sequence is TGTGCCAGCAGTTTAGCGTTCAGGGGACTCGACTATGGCTACACCTTC.

Relative to its sample, this clonotype is medium-sized (0.01 to 0.1%). The chain carries TRBV20-1 and TRBJ2-1; D might be TRBD1 or TRBD2, each matching 5 bases. The germline CDR1 and CDR2 sequences are DFQATT and SNEGSKA (reference sequence). This CDR3 is 16 amino acids long. The ends were cut back, 4 bases at V and 3 bases at J, with 19 bases in the middle. The chain's CDR3 is CSAITGQGGFYNEQFF. CDR3 DNA sequence: TGCAGTGCTATCACGGGGCAGGGTGGTTTCTACAATGAGCAGTTCTTC.

Ten or more counts support this clonotype. V is TRBV20-1 and J is TRBJ2-1, with no clear D. The V end was cut by 6 bases, the J end by 2 bases, with 11 bases between. The CDR3 is 13 residues long. The germline CDR1 and CDR2 sequences are DFQATT and SNEGSKA (reference sequence). Here the CDR3 reads CSARSNTYNEQFF. DNA for the CDR3: TGCAGTGCCAGGTCGAATACCTACAATGAGCAGTTCTTC.

This clonotype was recorded many times. V gene TRBV27 combines with J gene TRBJ1-4; the match to TRBD1 covers 11 bases. V was pared by 4 bases and J by 7 bases, with 2 bases of the junction left unmatched. The germline V gene encodes CDR1 MNHEY and CDR2 SMNVEV (reference sequence). This CDR3 comprises 14 residues. The CDR3 DNA sequence: TGTGCCAGCAGTTCGGGACAGGGGGTTGAAAAACTGTTTTTT. Its protein product is CASSSGQGVEKLFF. Combining the CDR3 with reference TRBV27 and TRBJ1-4 gives the whole variable domain EAQVTQNPRYLITVTGKKLTVTCSQNMNHEYMSWYRQDPGLGLRQIYYSMNVEVTDKGDVPEGYKVSRKEKRNFPLILESPSPNQTSLYFCASSSGQGVEKLFFGSGTQLSVL.

The rearrangement links TRBV5-1 to TRBJ2-1; D remains unclear. The CDR3 has 16 amino acids. Deletions cut 0 bases from V and 0 bases from J, with 10 bases between. In germline, CDR1 is SGHRS, CDR2 YFSETQ. The DNA for the CDR3 is TGCGCCAGCAGCTTGGCCGGCAGTAACTCCTACAATGAGCAGTTCTTC. This gives the protein CASSLAGSNSYNEQFF.

Details on this clonotype: A much larger clone differs from this one at a single base, so this may be a read error. This sequence joins TRBV6-1 and TRBJ2-3; 10 bases align to TRBD2. Germline V gene data show CDR1 as MNHNS and CDR2 as SASEGT. V shed 6 bases, J shed 4 bases, and the junction held 7 bases outside the gene matches. The CDR3 totals 15 residues. CDR3 in amino acids: CASRTSGGDADTQYF. The CDR3 bases are TGTGCCAGCAGGACGAGCGGGGGGGACGCAGATACGCAGTATTTT.

This clonotype has at least ten counts. The V call is TRBV7-9, the J call TRBJ2-7, with a possible D match to TRBD2 (5 bases). V lost 6 bases and J lost 0, with 21 bases in between. This CDR3 spans 17 amino acids. Germline values: CDR1 SEHNR, CDR2 FQNEAQ (reference sequence). The CDR3 DNA sequence: TGTGCCAGCAGTCCCATCGGCGGGCAGTCAACCTCCTACGAGCAGTACGTC. Its protein is CASSPIGGQSTSYEQYV.

This clonotype was counted between two and nine times. The rearrangement links TRBV15 to TRBJ2-1, with a tentative D call TRBD1 (5 bases). V was trimmed by 1 base and J by 0 bases, leaving 7 bases between them. CDR1 and CDR2 from the germline V gene are LNHNV and YYDKDF (reference sequence). The CDR3 is made up of 15 amino acids. This CDR3 reads CATSRGQSSYNEQFF. The CDR3 region has the DNA TGTGCCACCAGCAGAGGACAGAGCTCCTACAATGAGCAGTTCTTC.

Comment on this clonotype: This sequence may be a read error, since a much larger clone differs from it by one base. V and J are TRBV29-1 and TRBJ2-5, with 7 nucleotides matching TRBD2. Germline values: CDR1 SQVTM, CDR2 ANQGSEA. CDR3 length: 13 amino acids. The junction had 8 bases not matched to a gene; V was cut back by 8 bases and J by 2 bases. CDR3 nucleotides: TGCAGCTCCAAGCGGGGACCTCAAGAGACCCAGTACTTC. This sequence encodes CSSKRGPQETQYF.

This clonotype was observed many times. This chain connects TRBV20-1 to TRBJ1-5, with 7 bases identical to TRBD1. The CDR3 runs 14 residues. CDR1 and CDR2 (germline): DFQATT, SNEGSKA (reference sequence). The V segment lost 3 bases and the J segment 3 bases; nucleotides outside the gene matches: 5. DNA for the CDR3: TGCAGTGCTAGTAGCAGGGGGGTCAATCAGCCCCAGCATTTT. Translated: CSASSRGVNQPQHF.

This clonotype was detected ten times or more. The genes are TRBV5-1 and TRBJ1-1; D remains unclear. The CDR3 length is 15 residues. From germline, CDR1 is SGHRS and CDR2 YFSETQ. Trimming cost V 4 bases and J 1 base, with 14 bases left between them. CDR3 residues: CASSPGLDPNTEAFF. The CDR3 nucleotides read TGCGCCAGCAGCCCGGGTTTGGACCCGAACACTGAAGCTTTCTTT.

This clonotype was counted many times. The genes are TRBV30 and TRBJ2-7, with TRBD1 identical over 7 bases. V lost 2 bases and J lost 3; bases outside the gene matches: 7. CDR3 length equals 14 residues. Per germline, CDR1 GTSNPN and CDR2 SVGIG (reference sequence). CDR3 protein: CAWSLRQGLYEQYF. The DNA of the CDR3 is TGTGCCTGGAGTCTAAGACAGGGTCTCTACGAGCAGTACTTC.

This clonotype was observed a handful of times. The chain combines TRBV7-9 with TRBJ1-4; weak D call: TRBD1 (5 bases). V gave up 5 bases and J gave up 12 bases, with 19 bases separating them. This CDR3 comprises 14 residues. The germline gives CDR1 SEHNR, CDR2 FQNEAQ (reference sequence). The DNA of the CDR3 is TGTGCCAGCAGCCAACATGACAGTTCCGAAGAACTGTTTTTT. Translation gives CASSQHDSSEELFF.

This clonotype was counted ten times or more. This chain links TRBV12-3 or TRBV12-4 with TRBJ1-5; the match to TRBD1 covers 7 bases. Losses at the gene ends were 5 bases for V and 4 bases for J; bases not matched to a gene: 5. The CDR3 length is 14 residues. CDR3 coding DNA: TGTGCCAGCAGTCTCGGACAGGCAAATCAGCCCCAGCATTTT. Encoded protein: CASSLGQANQPQHF.

This clonotype was picked up a small number of times. This sequence joins TRBV11-2 and TRBJ2-4; no definite D call. CDR1 is SGHAT and CDR2 is FQNNGV in the germline V gene. V shed 5 bases and J shed 0 bases, with 14 bases lying between them. This CDR3 spans 16 amino acids. The CDR3 DNA is TGTGCCAGCAGCCCTTTAGGCTATCTAGCCAAAAACATTCAGTACTTC. Amino acid sequence: CASSPLGYLAKNIQYF.

This clonotype was counted ten times or more. The chain's CDR3 is CASSLQGAASYEQYF. DNA for the CDR3: TGTGCCAGCAGTTTACAGGGGGCTGCCTCCTACGAGCAGTACTTC. J is TRBJ2-7 and V is TRBV27; 8 bases line up with TRBD1. The CDR3 has 15 residues. V trimming: 2 bases; J trimming: 0 bases; junction bases outside the gene matches: 3. Germline V gene data show CDR1 as MNHEY and CDR2 as SMNVEV (reference sequence).

The table lists this clonotype with many counts. The chain uses TRBV4-3 and TRBJ2-3; 7 bases fit TRBD1. Losses at the gene ends were 3 bases for V and 4 bases for J; bases not matched to a gene: 13. This CDR3 contains 17 residues. Germline V gene data show CDR1 as LGHNA and CDR2 as YSLEER. The CDR3 nucleotides are TGCGCCAGCAGCCAGTCCCCAGGGGGTGGTTTAGCAGATACGCAGTATTTT. Translation: CASSQSPGGGLADTQYF.

There are many counts of this clonotype. This chain uses TRBV5-1 with TRBJ1-2; no reliable D call. Trimming left V 5 bases short and J 3 bases short, with 17 bases between. CDR3 length equals 15 residues. Germline V gene sequence: CDR1 SGHRS, CDR2 YFSETQ. The CDR3 spells CASRVFETGDYGYTF. The CDR3 DNA reads TGCGCCAGCAGGGTTTTCGAAACGGGCGACTATGGCTACACCTTC.